A single sample gave rise to the 26 T cell receptor beta chains below, sequenced in a study of T cells in Graves' hyperthyroidism and ophthalmopathy. Amplified TCR beta CDR3 regions came from RNA transcripts. Using the HTBI primer set, a first-round RT-PCR was run on the TCR CDR3. TCRdb reprocessed the multiplex PCR reads via MiXCR and lists one record per CDR3 protein. The sample lists some 620,000 distinct CDR3 sequences; about 17% were seen once. The sequenced sample was blood. These receptor sequences come from a woman in her 30s with Graves' hyperthyroidism.

This clonotype was seen ten or more times. The genes are TRBV7-3 and TRBJ2-7; 10 bases are shared with TRBD1. Trimming cost V 8 bases and J 5 bases; bases outside gene matches: 6. The CDR3 spans 13 residues. Looked up from germline, CDR1 is SGHTA and CDR2 is FQGTGA. CDR3 region: CASARTGGNEQYF. As DNA, the CDR3 is TGTGCCAGCGCGCGGACAGGGGGGAACGAGCAGTACTTC. The whole variable domain, remainder taken from reference TRBV7-3 and TRBJ2-7, is GAGVSQTPSNKVTEKGKYVELRCDPISGHTALYWYRQSLGQGPEFLIYFQGTGAADDSGLPNDRFFAVRPEGSVSTLKIQRTERGDSAVYLCASARTGGNEQYFGPGTRLTVT.

The chain carries TRBV5-1 and TRBJ2-5; 9 nucleotides line up with TRBD1. There are 15 residues in the CDR3. The trim removed 4 bases at V and 5 bases at J, leaving 9 bases unmatched. Per germline, CDR1 SGHRS and CDR2 YFSETQ. CDR3 coding DNA: TGCGCCAGCAGCGTTACAGGGGGCGCGGATGAGACCCAGTACTTC. Translating gives CASSVTGGADETQYF.

V is TRBV5-1 and J is TRBJ2-7; 9 bases align to TRBD1. Germline CDR1 reads SGHRS; CDR2 reads YFSETQ. The CDR3 sequence is 16 residues long. V gave up 3 bases and J gave up 0 bases; unmatched junction bases: 7. Here the CDR3 reads CASSSTGGSSSYEQYF. In DNA, the CDR3 is TGCGCCAGCAGCTCAACAGGGGGCTCAAGCTCCTACGAGCAGTACTTC.

This clonotype was detected many times. The chain carries TRBV12-5 and TRBJ2-1; no clear D. V gave up 2 bases and J gave up 4 bases, with 0 bases separating them. Germline V gives CDR1 LGHNT, CDR2 FRNRAP. This CDR3 has 11 amino acids. The CDR3 nucleotides read TGTGCTAGTGGTTTGTACAATGAGCAGTTCTTC. It translates to CASGLYNEQFF.

The table lists this clonotype with many counts. The chain combines TRBV2 with TRBJ1-2; tentatively, D is TRBD1 (6 bases). The CDR3 sequence is 14 residues long. Germline assignment: CDR1 SNHLY and CDR2 FYNNEI. V gave up 5 bases and J gave up 5 bases, with 15 bases separating them. CDR3 DNA: TGTGCCAGCAGTAACCTATACAGGGAATATGGCTACACCTTC. As protein: CASSNLYREYGYTF.

In its sample, this clonotype was seen many times. This chain links TRBV28 with TRBJ2-5, with 8 bases lining up with TRBD2. The CDR3 consists of 16 residues. The V and J ends lost 4 bases and 5 bases, in that order; junction bases with no gene match: 12. Germline assignment: CDR1 MDHEN and CDR2 SYDVKM. CDR3 amino acids: CASSSFSGSGGETQYF. In DNA, the CDR3 is TGTGCCAGCAGTTCGTTTAGCGGATCGGGGGGGGAGACCCAGTACTTC.

In its sample, this clonotype was seen many times. This chain connects TRBV3-1 to TRBJ2-3; the match to TRBD2 covers 7 bases. Germline CDR1 reads LGHDT; CDR2 reads YNNKEL (reference sequence). Trimming cost V 4 bases and J 4 bases; bases outside gene matches: 8. This CDR3 has 15 residues. The CDR3 here is CASSPLTGLADTQYF. Written as DNA, the CDR3 is TGTGCCAGCAGCCCGCTTACAGGACTAGCAGATACGCAGTATTTT.

This clonotype was seen repeatedly, ten times or more. The chain has TRBV5-1 and TRBJ2-7; tentatively, D is TRBD1 or TRBD2 (5 bases each). CDR3 length: 15 amino acids. Germline V CDR1 and CDR2: SGHRS, YFSETQ. V was shortened by 4 bases and J by 0 bases, with 14 bases between the two germline ends. The DNA for the CDR3 is TGCGCCAGCAGCGTCGGGACCCTGGCCTCCTACGAGCAGTACTTC. It yields the protein CASSVGTLASYEQYF.

This clonotype was recorded many times. The chain joins TRBV20-1 to TRBJ2-5; D tentatively fits TRBD1 or TRBD2 (5 bases each). Between the trimmed V and J ends, which lost 6 bases and 2 bases, there was a span of 16 bases. CDR3 size: 14 residues. CDR1 and CDR2 (germline): DFQATT, SNEGSKA (reference sequence). The CDR3 DNA reads as TGCAGTGCCACCGGGACCCAGGTACAAGAGACCCAGTACTTC. This translates into CSATGTQVQETQYF.

The rearrangement joins TRBV15 to TRBJ2-7; TRBD1 might be the D (6 bases). The V and J ends lost 5 bases and 0 bases respectively, with 17 bases between them. The CDR3 has 16 residues. CDR1 and CDR2 (germline): LNHNV, YYDKDF (reference sequence). The CDR3: CATSPLGADSSYEQYF. The CDR3 DNA follows: TGTGCCACCAGCCCCTTGGGAGCGGACAGCTCCTACGAGCAGTACTTC.

In its sample, this clonotype was seen a few times. This rearrangement joins TRBV7-9 to TRBJ2-3; 13 positions agree with TRBD2. The CDR3 length is 16 residues. From germline, CDR1 is SEHNR and CDR2 FQNEAQ (reference sequence). V gave up 8 bases and J gave up 1 base; unmatched junction bases: 6. The DNA of the CDR3 is TGTGCCAGCCGAACTAGCGGGAGGGCCGGCACAGATACGCAGTATTTT. Translated, it gives CASRTSGRAGTDTQYF.

This clonotype was seen a handful of times. The V and J genes are TRBV5-6 and TRBJ2-5; 11 bases agree with TRBD1. V trimming: 2 bases; J trimming: 4 bases; junction bases outside the gene matches: 4. This CDR3 spans 15 amino acids. Germline V CDR1 and CDR2: SGHDT, YYEEEE. In nucleotides, the CDR3 is TGTGCCAGCAGCTTCCGGACAGGGGGCGGAGAGACCCAGTACTTC. It specifies CASSFRTGGGETQYF. The whole variable domain, remainder taken from reference TRBV5-6 and TRBJ2-5, is DAGVTQSPTHLIKTRGQQVTLRCSPKSGHDTVSWYQQALGQGPQFIFQYYEEEERQRGNFPDRFSGHQFPNYSSELNVNALLLGDSALYLCASSFRTGGGETQYFGPGTRLLVL.

The CDR3 is CASSNSGRALDEQFF. The DNA for the CDR3 is TGTGCCAGCAGTAATAGCGGGAGGGCCCTCGATGAGCAGTTCTTC. The V call is TRBV6-1, the J call TRBJ2-1; 11 bases map to TRBD2. CDR3 length: 15 amino acids. Trimming took 5 bases from V and 8 from J; bases not matched to a gene: 8. Germline V CDR1 and CDR2: MNHNS, SASEGT.

In this sample, this clonotype turned up a few times. The chain is built from TRBV6-5 and TRBJ2-1; TRBD2 matches at 7 bases. Germline V gene sequence: CDR1 MNHEY, CDR2 SVGAGI. The CDR3 extends over 16 amino acids. V trimming: 2 bases; J trimming: 8 bases; junction bases outside the gene matches: 12. CDR3: CASSYKRGPPSHEQFF. CDR3 coding DNA: TGTGCCAGCAGTTACAAGCGGGGACCTCCCTCCCATGAGCAGTTCTTC.

There are a few counts of this clonotype. Here the CDR3 reads CASSFPTDRRIAKNIQYF. The CDR3 region has the DNA TGTGCCAGCAGTTTTCCGACGGACAGGAGAATAGCCAAAAACATTCAGTACTTC. The chain uses TRBV28 and TRBJ2-4; 7 bases are shared with TRBD1. V shed 3 bases, J shed 0 bases, and the junction held 11 bases outside the gene matches. Germline V gene data show CDR1 as MDHEN and CDR2 as SYDVKM. The CDR3 length is 18 residues. Full variable domain (remainder filled in from reference TRBV28 and TRBJ2-4): DVKVTQSSRYLVKRTGEKVFLECVQDMDHENMFWYRQDPGLGLRLIYFSYDVKMKEKGDIPEGYSVSREKKERFSLILESASTNQTSMYLCASSFPTDRRIAKNIQYFGAGTRLSVL.

This clonotype has just a few counts. This chain joins TRBV3-1 and TRBJ2-1, with a possible D match to TRBD2 (5 bases). This CDR3 is 14 amino acids long. CDR1 and CDR2 (germline): LGHDT, YNNKEL (reference sequence). The germline V and J ends were trimmed by 3 bases and 5 bases, with 11 bases remaining between them. CDR3 protein: CASSHTGKNNEQFF. The CDR3, as DNA: TGTGCCAGCAGCCATACCGGGAAAAACAATGAGCAGTTCTTC.

This clonotype was counted a few times. V gene TRBV5-5 combines with J gene TRBJ1-1; D not resolved. Deletions cut 0 bases from V and 2 bases from J, with 11 bases between. The CDR3 runs to 15 residues. Germline CDR1 SGHKS, CDR2 YYEKEE (reference sequence). The chain's CDR3 is CASSLAVTSNTEAFF. The CDR3 nucleotides read TGTGCCAGCAGCTTGGCCGTGACGTCAAACACTGAAGCTTTCTTT.

This clonotype was observed a handful of times. This sequence joins TRBV5-6 and TRBJ2-3; D may be TRBD2 (5 bases). The CDR3 has 16 amino acids. The V end lost 2 bases, the J end lost 3 bases, and 16 bases lay between the germline ends. Germline V gives CDR1 SGHDT, CDR2 YYEEEE. Written as DNA, the CDR3 is TGTGCCAGCAGCTTCGACGGACTTCTCCAGACAGATACGCAGTATTTT. It codes for CASSFDGLLQTDTQYF.

This clonotype has ten or more counts. The gene calls are TRBV6-1 and TRBJ2-3; D unclear. V dropped 5 bases and J dropped 5 bases, with 14 bases sitting between them. CDR3 length: 14 residues. From germline, CDR1 is MNHNS and CDR2 SASEGT. CDR3 amino acids: CASSPLGARDTQYF. CDR3 nucleotide sequence: TGTGCCAGCAGTCCCCTCGGAGCGAGAGATACGCAGTATTTT.

The chain is built from TRBV6-5 and TRBJ2-2; D possibly corresponds to TRBD1 (5 bases). The CDR3 totals 16 residues. V was cut by 2 bases and J by 7 bases, with 17 bases left in between. Germline V gene data show CDR1 as MNHEY and CDR2 as SVGAGI. In DNA, the CDR3 is TGTGCCAGCAGTTACCCCCAGGGCCCTACTGGCGGGGAGCTGTTTTTT. Its protein product is CASSYPQGPTGGELFF.

This clonotype has a count of ten or more. This chain connects TRBV11-2 to TRBJ2-6; no firm D call. Germline V gives CDR1 SGHAT, CDR2 FQNNGV. V was pared by 0 bases and J by 4 bases, with 7 bases between. The CDR3 runs to 15 residues. CDR3 region: CASSLDVSGANVLTF. CDR3 coding DNA: TGTGCCAGCAGCTTAGATGTCTCCGGGGCCAACGTCCTGACTTTC.

This clonotype was seen ten or more times. The V call is TRBV6-1, the J call TRBJ2-7; 12 nucleotides agree with TRBD1. The germline gives CDR1 MNHNS, CDR2 SASEGT. This CDR3 has 15 residues. V shed 6 bases, J shed 4 bases, and the junction held 7 bases outside the gene matches. This CDR3 reads CASRKRDRGPYEQYF. DNA for the CDR3: TGTGCCAGCAGAAAGAGGGACAGGGGGCCATACGAGCAGTACTTC.

Comment on this clonotype: The DNA is left out, because the CDR3 cannot be placed on it with certainty; the CDR3 is given as TCRdb lists it. This chain joins TRBV28 and TRBJ2-7. Germline V CDR1 and CDR2: MDHEN, SYDVKM. The CDR3 adds up to 14 amino acids, both ends counted. The CDR3 is CASSILDSSYEQYF.

The chain recombines TRBV30 with TRBJ1-2; unclear D gene. The V gene lost 2 bases and the J gene lost 7 bases, with 14 bases spanning the gap. The CDR3 consists of 13 residues. CDR1 GTSNPN and CDR2 SVGIG come from the germline V gene (reference sequence). CDR3: CAWSLFDPSGYTF. CDR3 nucleotides: TGTGCCTGGAGTTTGTTCGATCCCTCTGGCTACACCTTC.

In this sample, this clonotype turned up many times. The J gene is TRBJ2-5, the V gene TRBV27; D ambiguous. Deletions cut 10 bases from V and 0 bases from J, with 6 bases between. Germline lookup yields CDR1 MNHEY and CDR2 SMNVEV (reference sequence). The CDR3 loop spans 11 amino acids. The CDR3 DNA reads as TGTGCCACCCAGAACCAAGAGACCCAGTACTTC. It translates to CATQNQETQYF.

This clonotype was found a few times. The chain joins TRBV9 to TRBJ1-6; 7 bases are shared with TRBD1. Germline assignment: CDR1 SGDLS and CDR2 YYNGEE. CDR3 length: 13 amino acids. Trimming at V came to 3 bases and at J to 10 bases, leaving 4 bases not matched to a gene. CDR3 in DNA: TGTGCCAGCAGCGCGACAGGGCAATCACCCCTCCACTTT. It is translated as CASSATGQSPLHF.